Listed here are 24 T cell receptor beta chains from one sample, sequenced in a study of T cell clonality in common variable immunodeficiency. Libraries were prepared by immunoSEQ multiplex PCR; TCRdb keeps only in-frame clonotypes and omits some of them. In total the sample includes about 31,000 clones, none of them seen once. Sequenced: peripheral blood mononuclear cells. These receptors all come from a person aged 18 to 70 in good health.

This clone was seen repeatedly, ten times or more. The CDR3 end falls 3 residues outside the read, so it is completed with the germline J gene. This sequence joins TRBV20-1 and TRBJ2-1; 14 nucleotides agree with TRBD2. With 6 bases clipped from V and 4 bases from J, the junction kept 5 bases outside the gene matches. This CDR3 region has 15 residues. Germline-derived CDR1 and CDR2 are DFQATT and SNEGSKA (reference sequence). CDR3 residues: CSAPGLAGEYNEQFF. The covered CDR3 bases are TGCAGTGCGCCGGGACTAGCGGGGGAGTACAATGAG.

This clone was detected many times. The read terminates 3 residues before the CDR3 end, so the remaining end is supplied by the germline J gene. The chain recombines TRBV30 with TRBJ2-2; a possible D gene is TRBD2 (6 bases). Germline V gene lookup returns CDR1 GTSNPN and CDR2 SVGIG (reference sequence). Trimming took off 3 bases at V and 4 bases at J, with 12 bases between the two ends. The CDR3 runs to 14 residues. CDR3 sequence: CAWRGGLSTGELFF. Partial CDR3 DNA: TGTGCCTGGAGGGGGGGACTTTCCACCGGGGAG. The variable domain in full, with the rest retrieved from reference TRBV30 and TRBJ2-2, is SQTIHQWPATLVQPVGSPLSLECTVEGTSNPNLYWYRQAAGRGLQLLFYSVGIGQISSEVPQNLSASRPQDRQFILSSKKLLLSDSGFYLCAWRGGLSTGELFFGEGSRLTVL.

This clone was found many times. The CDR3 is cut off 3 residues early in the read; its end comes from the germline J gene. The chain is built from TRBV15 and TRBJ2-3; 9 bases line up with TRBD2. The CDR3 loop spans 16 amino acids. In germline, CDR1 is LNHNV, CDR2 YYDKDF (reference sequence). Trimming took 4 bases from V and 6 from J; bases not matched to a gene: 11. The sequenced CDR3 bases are TGTGCCACCAGCAAGAAGGGACTAGCCGGGGCCGATACG. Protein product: CATSKKGLAGADT. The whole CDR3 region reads CATSKKGLAGADTQYF.

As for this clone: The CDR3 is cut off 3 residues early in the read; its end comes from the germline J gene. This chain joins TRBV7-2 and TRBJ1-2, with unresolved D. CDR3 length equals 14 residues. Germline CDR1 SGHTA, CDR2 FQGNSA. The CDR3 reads CASKASPYTDTYTF. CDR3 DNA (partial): TGTGCCAGCAAGGCGAGCCCGTACACAGATACC.

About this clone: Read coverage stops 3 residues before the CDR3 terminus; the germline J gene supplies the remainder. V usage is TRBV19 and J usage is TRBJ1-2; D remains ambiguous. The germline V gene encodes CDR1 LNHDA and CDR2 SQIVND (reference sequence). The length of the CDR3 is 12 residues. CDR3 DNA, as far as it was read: TGTGCCAGTATCGGCCGCACAGATACC. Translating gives CASIGRTDT. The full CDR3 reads CASIGRTDTYTF.

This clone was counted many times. The CDR3 region is CAISEQGETQYF. The sequenced part of the CDR3 DNA is TGTGCCATCAGTGAGCAGGGGGAGACC. The rearrangement uses TRBV10-3 and TRBJ2-5; maybe TRBD1 (6 bases). Read sequence stops 3 residues before the CDR3 end, and the germline J gene provides the missing end. Looked up from germline, CDR1 is ENHRY and CDR2 is SYGVKD. The germline V and J ends were trimmed by 2 bases and 5 bases, with 6 bases remaining between them. CDR3 length: 12 amino acids.

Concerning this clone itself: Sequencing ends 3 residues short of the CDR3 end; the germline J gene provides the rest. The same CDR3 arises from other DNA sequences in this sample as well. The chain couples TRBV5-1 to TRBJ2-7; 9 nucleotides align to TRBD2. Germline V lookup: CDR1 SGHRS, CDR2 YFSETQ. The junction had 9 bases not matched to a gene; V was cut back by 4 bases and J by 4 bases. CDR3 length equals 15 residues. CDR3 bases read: TGCGCCAGCAGCCCCATAGAGCGGGAGGCATACGAG. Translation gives CASSPIEREAYE. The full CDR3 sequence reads CASSPIEREAYEQYF.

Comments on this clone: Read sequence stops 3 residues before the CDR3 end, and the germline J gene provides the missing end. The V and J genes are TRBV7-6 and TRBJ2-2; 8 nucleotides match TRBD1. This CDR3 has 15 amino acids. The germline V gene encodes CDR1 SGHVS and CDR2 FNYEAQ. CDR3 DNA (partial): TGTGCCAGCATCGACAGGGGCCGTCGAAATGAAAAG. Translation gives CASIDRGRRNEK. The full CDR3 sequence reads CASIDRGRRNEKLFF. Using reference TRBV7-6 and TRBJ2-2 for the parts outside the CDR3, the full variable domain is GAGVSQSPRYKVTKRGQDVALRCDPISGHVSLYWYRQALGQGPEFLTYFNYEAQQDKSGLPNDRFSAERPEGSISTLTIQRTEQRDSAMYRCASIDRGRRNEKLFFGEGSRLTVL.

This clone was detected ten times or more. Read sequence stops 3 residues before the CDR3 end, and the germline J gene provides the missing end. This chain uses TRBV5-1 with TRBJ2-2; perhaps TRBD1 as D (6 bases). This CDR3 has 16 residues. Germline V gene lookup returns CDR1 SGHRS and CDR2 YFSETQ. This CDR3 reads CASSLDVLGANEKLFF. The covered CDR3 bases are TGCGCCAGCAGCTTGGACGTGCTGGGGGCGAATGAAAAG.

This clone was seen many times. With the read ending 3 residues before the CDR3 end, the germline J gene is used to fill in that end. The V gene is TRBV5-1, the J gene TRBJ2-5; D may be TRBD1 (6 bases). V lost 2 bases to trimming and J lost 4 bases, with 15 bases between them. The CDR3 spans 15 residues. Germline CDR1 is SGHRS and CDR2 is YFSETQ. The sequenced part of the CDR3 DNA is TGCGCCAGCAGCTTTCTACAGGGACGGGGAGAGACC. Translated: CASSFLQGRGET. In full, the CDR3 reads CASSFLQGRGETQYF.

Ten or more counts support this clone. This CDR3 reads CAWSGPAGTAGNQPQHF. The DNA read from the CDR3 is TGTGCCTGGAGTGGCCCTGCCGGGACAGCCGGCAATCAGCCC. The chain has TRBV30 and TRBJ1-5, with TRBD1 identical over 7 bases. The read gets to within 3 residues of the CDR3 end, and the germline J gene fills in the rest. The CDR3 sequence is 17 residues long. The germline V gene has CDR1 GTSNPN and CDR2 SVGIG (reference sequence). Trimming removed 1 base from V and 2 bases from J; junction bases left unmatched: 11. The full variable domain, in which reference TRBV30 and TRBJ1-5 provide the parts outside the CDR3, is SQTIHQWPATLVQPVGSPLSLECTVEGTSNPNLYWYRQAAGRGLQLLFYSVGIGQISSEVPQNLSASRPQDRQFILSSKKLLLSDSGFYLCAWSGPAGTAGNQPQHFGDGTRLSIL.

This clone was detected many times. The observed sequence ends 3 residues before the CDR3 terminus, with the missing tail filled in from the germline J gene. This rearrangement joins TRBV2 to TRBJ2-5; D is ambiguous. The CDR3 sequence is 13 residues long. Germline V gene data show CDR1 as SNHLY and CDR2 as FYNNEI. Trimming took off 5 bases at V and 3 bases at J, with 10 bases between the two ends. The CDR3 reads CASSPRREETQYF. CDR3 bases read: TGTGCCAGCAGTCCGCGCCGAGAAGAGACC.

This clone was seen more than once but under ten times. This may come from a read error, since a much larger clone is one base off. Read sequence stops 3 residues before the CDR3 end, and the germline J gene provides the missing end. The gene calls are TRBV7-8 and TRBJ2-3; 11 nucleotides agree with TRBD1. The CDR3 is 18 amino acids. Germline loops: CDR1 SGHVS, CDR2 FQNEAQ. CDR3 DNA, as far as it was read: TGTGCCAGCAGCCGGGGACAGGGGGATTGGTATAGCAATCAGCCG. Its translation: CASSRGQGDWYSNQP. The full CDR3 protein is CASSRGQGDWYSNQPQYF.

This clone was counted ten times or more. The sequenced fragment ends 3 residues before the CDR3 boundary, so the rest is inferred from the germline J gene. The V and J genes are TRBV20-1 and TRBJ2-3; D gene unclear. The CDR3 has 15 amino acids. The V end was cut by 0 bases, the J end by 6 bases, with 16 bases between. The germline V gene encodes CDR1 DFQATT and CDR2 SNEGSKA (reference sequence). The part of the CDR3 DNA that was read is TGCAGTGCTAGAGATGCAGACTCCTCCCCCGATACG. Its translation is CSARDADSSPDT. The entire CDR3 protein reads CSARDADSSPDTQYF.

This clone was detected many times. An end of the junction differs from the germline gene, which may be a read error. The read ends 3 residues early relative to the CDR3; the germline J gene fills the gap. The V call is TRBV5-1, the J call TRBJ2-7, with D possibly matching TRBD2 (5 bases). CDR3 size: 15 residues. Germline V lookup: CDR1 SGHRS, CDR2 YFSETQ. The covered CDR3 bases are TGCGCCAGCAGCTACTCCTTTGGACTCTCCGACGAG. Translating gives CASSYSFGLSDE. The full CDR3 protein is CASSYSFGLSDEQYF.

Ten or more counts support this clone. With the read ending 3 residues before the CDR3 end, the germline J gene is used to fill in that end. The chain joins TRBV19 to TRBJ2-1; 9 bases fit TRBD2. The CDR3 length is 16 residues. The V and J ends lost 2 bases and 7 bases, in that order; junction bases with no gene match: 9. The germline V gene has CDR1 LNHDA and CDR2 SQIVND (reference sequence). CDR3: CASSINAGGGFNEQFF. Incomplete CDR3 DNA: TGTGCCAGTAGTATAAACGCGGGAGGGGGATTTAATGAG.

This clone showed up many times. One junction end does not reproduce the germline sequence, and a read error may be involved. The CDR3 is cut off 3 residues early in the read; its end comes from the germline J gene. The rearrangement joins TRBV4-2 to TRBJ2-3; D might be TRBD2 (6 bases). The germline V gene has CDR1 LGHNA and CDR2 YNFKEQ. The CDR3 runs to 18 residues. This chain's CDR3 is CASSQERSRGLSTDTQYF. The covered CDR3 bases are TGCGCCAGCAGCCAAGAAAGAAGTCGGGGGTTAAGCACAGATACG.

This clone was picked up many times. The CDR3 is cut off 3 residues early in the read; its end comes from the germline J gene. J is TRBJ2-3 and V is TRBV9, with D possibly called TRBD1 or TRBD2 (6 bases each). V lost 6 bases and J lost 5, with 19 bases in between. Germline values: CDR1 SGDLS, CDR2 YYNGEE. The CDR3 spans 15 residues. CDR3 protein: CASTQRPGEVDTQYF. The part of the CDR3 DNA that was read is TGTGCCAGCACCCAGCGGCCAGGGGAGGTAGATACG.

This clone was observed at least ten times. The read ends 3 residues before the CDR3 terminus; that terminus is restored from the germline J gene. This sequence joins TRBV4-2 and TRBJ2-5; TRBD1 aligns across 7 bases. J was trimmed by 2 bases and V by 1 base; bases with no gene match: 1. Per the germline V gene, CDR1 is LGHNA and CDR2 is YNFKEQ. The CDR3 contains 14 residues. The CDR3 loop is CASSQAGQQETQYF. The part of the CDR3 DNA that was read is TGTGCCAGCAGCCAAGCGGGACAGCAAGAGACC.

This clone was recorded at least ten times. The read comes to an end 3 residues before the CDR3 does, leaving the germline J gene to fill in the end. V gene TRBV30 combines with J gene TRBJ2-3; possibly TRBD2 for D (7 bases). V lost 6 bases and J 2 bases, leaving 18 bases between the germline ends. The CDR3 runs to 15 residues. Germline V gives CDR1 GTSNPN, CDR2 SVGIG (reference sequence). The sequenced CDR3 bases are TGTGCCTGCCATCCGACGGGGGGCGCCACAGATACG. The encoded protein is CACHPTGGATDT. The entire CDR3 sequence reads CACHPTGGATDTQYF. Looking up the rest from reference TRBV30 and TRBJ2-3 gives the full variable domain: SQTIHQWPATLVQPVGSPLSLECTVEGTSNPNLYWYRQAAGRGLQLLFYSVGIGQISSEVPQNLSASRPQDRQFILSSKKLLLSDSGFYLCACHPTGGATDTQYFGPGTRLTVL.

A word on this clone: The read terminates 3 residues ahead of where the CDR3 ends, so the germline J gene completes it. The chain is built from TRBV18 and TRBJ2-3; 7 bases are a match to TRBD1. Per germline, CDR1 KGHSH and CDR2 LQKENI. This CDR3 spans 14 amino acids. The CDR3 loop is CASSPRRDSETQYF. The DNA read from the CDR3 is TGTGCCAGCTCACCACGAAGGGACAGCGAGACG.

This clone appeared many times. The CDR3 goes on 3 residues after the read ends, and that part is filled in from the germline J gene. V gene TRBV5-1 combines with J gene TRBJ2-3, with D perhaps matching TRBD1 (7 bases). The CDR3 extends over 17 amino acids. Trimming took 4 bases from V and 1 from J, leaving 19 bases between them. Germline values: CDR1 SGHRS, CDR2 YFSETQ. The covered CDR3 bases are TGCGCCAGCAGCGCCCTGACAGGGACGGGAGGCACAGATACG. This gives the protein CASSALTGTGGTDT. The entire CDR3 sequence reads CASSALTGTGGTDTQYF.

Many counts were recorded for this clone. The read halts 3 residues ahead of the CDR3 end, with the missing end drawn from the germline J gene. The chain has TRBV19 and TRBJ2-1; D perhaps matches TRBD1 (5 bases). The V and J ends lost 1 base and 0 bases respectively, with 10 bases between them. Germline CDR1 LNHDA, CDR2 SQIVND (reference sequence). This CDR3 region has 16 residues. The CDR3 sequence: CASSIAGTGSYNEQFF. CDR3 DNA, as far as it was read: TGTGCCAGTAGTATAGCGGGCACAGGCTCCTACAATGAG.

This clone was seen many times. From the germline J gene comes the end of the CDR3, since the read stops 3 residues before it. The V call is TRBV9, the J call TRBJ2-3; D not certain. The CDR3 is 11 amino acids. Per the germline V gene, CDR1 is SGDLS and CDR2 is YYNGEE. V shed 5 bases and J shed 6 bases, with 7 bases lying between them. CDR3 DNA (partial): TGTGCCAGCAGTAGAATGGATACG. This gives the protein CASSRMDT. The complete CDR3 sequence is CASSRMDTQYF.